This is a list of T cell receptor beta chains from one sample in a study of identical twins. TCRdb independently ran MiXCR on the 5' RACE reads; one entry per CDR3 protein. The table lists about 150,000 distinct CDR3 sequences, under 4.5% of them singletons. The sample taken for sequencing was memory T cells sorted from blood. The source of these receptors is a man aged 18 to 35 in good health. Each CDR3 is given with its conserved first and last residue. The D gene is left open where the match is weak. Clone size is shown for a subset of rows, as once, few, many or a class of expanded clone.

j_gene: TRBJ2-5
v_gene: TRBV18
abundance: many
d_gene: -
CDR3nt: TGTGCCAGCTCACGCGAGCCCCAAGAGACCCAGTACTTC
CDR3aa: CASSREPQETQYF

j_gene: TRBJ2-3
v_gene: TRBV28
abundance: many
d_gene: TRBD2
CDR3nt: TGTGCCAGCAGTTTATTGACTAGCGGAAACACAGATACGCAGTATTTT
CDR3aa: CASSLLTSGNTDTQYF

j_gene: TRBJ2-1
v_gene: TRBV6-5
abundance: many
d_gene: -
CDR3nt: TGTGCCAGCGGCCGGGACTACAATGAGCAGTTCTTC
CDR3aa: CASGRDYNEQFF

j_gene: TRBJ2-4
v_gene: TRBV15
abundance: many
d_gene: -
CDR3nt: TGTGCCACCAGCAGCGAAAACAAAAACATTCAGTACTTC
CDR3aa: CATSSENKNIQYF

j_gene: TRBJ2-2
v_gene: TRBV5-1
abundance: many
d_gene: -
CDR3nt: TGCGCCAGCAGCTTGGCCACGGGGGCGAACACCGGGGAGCTGTTTTTT
CDR3aa: CASSLATGANTGELFF

j_gene: TRBJ2-7
v_gene: TRBV10-3
abundance: many
d_gene: -
CDR3nt: TGTGCCAGTAAGGGTCCGGAACCCTACGAGCAGTACTTC
CDR3aa: CASKGPEPYEQYF

j_gene: TRBJ2-5
v_gene: TRBV29-1
abundance: many
d_gene: -
CDR3nt: TGCAGCGTTGCGCCGGGAGTAGAGACCCAGTACTTC
CDR3aa: CSVAPGVETQYF

j_gene: TRBJ1-4
v_gene: TRBV7-9
abundance: many
d_gene: TRBD1
CDR3nt: TGTGCCAGCAGCCCCTATCCGGCAGGGGGTGAAAAACTGTTTTTT
CDR3aa: CASSPYPAGGEKLFF

j_gene: TRBJ2-6
v_gene: TRBV5-6
abundance: few
d_gene: -
CDR3nt: TGTGCCAGCAGCTTGAGGGGACCTGGGGCCAACGTCCTGACTTTC
CDR3aa: CASSLRGPGANVLTF

j_gene: TRBJ1-1
v_gene: TRBV7-9
abundance: many
d_gene: -
CDR3nt: TGTGCCAGCAGCTTAGGCTCTGTGGGCACTGAAGCTTTCTTT
CDR3aa: CASSLGSVGTEAFF

j_gene: TRBJ2-7
v_gene: TRBV11-2
abundance: many
d_gene: TRBD1
CDR3nt: TGTGCCAGCAGCTTAGTACCACTCCTCAGACAGGGCCCCTACGAGCAGTACTTC
CDR3aa: CASSLVPLLRQGPYEQYF

j_gene: TRBJ2-3
v_gene: TRBV14
abundance: many
d_gene: TRBD1
CDR3nt: TGTGCCAGCAGCCAAGAGAAGACAGGGCGGGATACGCAGTATTTT
CDR3aa: CASSQEKTGRDTQYF

j_gene: TRBJ2-3
v_gene: TRBV5-4
abundance: many
d_gene: TRBD1
CDR3nt: TGTGCCAGCAGCTTGGAGAAAATCATGGGACAGGGGGTCACAGATACGCAGTATTTT
CDR3aa: CASSLEKIMGQGVTDTQYF

j_gene: TRBJ2-5
v_gene: TRBV30
abundance: many
d_gene: -
CDR3nt: TGTGCCTGGAAGCGGGCCCAAGAGACCCAGTACTTC
CDR3aa: CAWKRAQETQYF

j_gene: TRBJ2-2
v_gene: TRBV10-3
abundance: many
d_gene: -
CDR3nt: TGTGCCATCAGTACAGCTGGGGAGCTGTTTTTT
CDR3aa: CAISTAGELFF

j_gene: TRBJ2-3
v_gene: TRBV7-8
abundance: many
d_gene: -
CDR3nt: TGTGCCAGCAGCTTAGACGGCGCGAGCACAGATACGCAGTATTTT
CDR3aa: CASSLDGASTDTQYF

j_gene: TRBJ2-2
v_gene: TRBV5-1
abundance: few
d_gene: -
CDR3nt: TGCGCCAGCAGCTTGCAGGGGACAACCACCGGGGAGCTGTTTTTT
CDR3aa: CASSLQGTTTGELFF

j_gene: TRBJ1-1
v_gene: TRBV27
abundance: many
d_gene: -
CDR3nt: TGTGCCAGCAGTTCTGTGACGTTCCATGAAGCTTTCTTT
CDR3aa: CASSSVTFHEAFF

j_gene: TRBJ1-1
v_gene: TRBV7-2
abundance: many
d_gene: -
CDR3nt: TGTGCCAGCAGCTTAGATAAGTTCGGGGAAGCTTTCTTT
CDR3aa: CASSLDKFGEAFF

j_gene: TRBJ2-6
v_gene: TRBV11-3
abundance: many
d_gene: TRBD1
CDR3nt: TGTGCCAGCAGCTTGGGACAGGGCTCTGGGGCCAACGTCCTGACTTTC
CDR3aa: CASSLGQGSGANVLTF

j_gene: TRBJ1-2
v_gene: TRBV6-5
abundance: few
d_gene: -
CDR3nt: TGTGCCAGCAGATCAGGGCTTACTGGCTACACCTTC
CDR3aa: CASRSGLTGYTF

j_gene: TRBJ1-1
v_gene: TRBV5-6
abundance: many
d_gene: -
CDR3nt: TGTGCCAGCAGCACGTACCGGACACCCTACACTGAAGCTTTCTTT
CDR3aa: CASSTYRTPYTEAFF

j_gene: TRBJ2-1
v_gene: TRBV19
abundance: once
d_gene: TRBD1
CDR3nt: TGTGCCAGTAGTATATGGGGAAGGGACAGAAGGTACAATGAGCAGTTCTTC
CDR3aa: CASSIWGRDRRYNEQFF

j_gene: TRBJ2-1
v_gene: TRBV11-2
abundance: many
d_gene: -
CDR3nt: TGTGCCAGCAGCCAGACTAGGGGCTCCTACAATGAGCAGTTCTTC
CDR3aa: CASSQTRGSYNEQFF

j_gene: TRBJ2-7
v_gene: TRBV28
abundance: many
d_gene: -
CDR3nt: TGTGCCAGCAGGACCGGAGGCGGAAGCTCCTACGAGCAGTACTTC
CDR3aa: CASRTGGGSSYEQYF

j_gene: TRBJ2-1
v_gene: TRBV6-1
abundance: -
d_gene: -
CDR3nt: TGTGCCAGCAGTCCGAACTCGTTACTCTACAATGAGCAGTTCTTC
CDR3aa: CASSPNSLLYNEQFF

j_gene: TRBJ2-1
v_gene: TRBV5-1
abundance: many
d_gene: TRBD2
CDR3nt: TGCGCCAGCAGCCCCGGACTAGTCGGCTACAATGAGCAGTTCTTC
CDR3aa: CASSPGLVGYNEQFF

j_gene: TRBJ2-1
v_gene: TRBV3-1
abundance: many
d_gene: -
CDR3nt: TGTGCCAGCAGCCAAAGGACGACCAGTGAGCAGTTCTTC
CDR3aa: CASSQRTTSEQFF

j_gene: TRBJ2-1
v_gene: TRBV4-2
abundance: many
d_gene: -
CDR3nt: TGTGCCAGCAGCCAAGGCCAAAATGAGCAGTTCTTC
CDR3aa: CASSQGQNEQFF

j_gene: TRBJ2-7
v_gene: TRBV7-2
abundance: many
d_gene: TRBD2
CDR3nt: TGTGCCAGCGAATCACTAGCGGGCTCCCTTGGGGAGCAGTACTTC
CDR3aa: CASESLAGSLGEQYF

j_gene: TRBJ2-3
v_gene: TRBV10-3
abundance: many
d_gene: -
CDR3nt: TGTGCCATCAGTGAGACAGGCACAGATACGCAGTATTTT
CDR3aa: CAISETGTDTQYF

j_gene: TRBJ2-1
v_gene: TRBV7-9
abundance: many
d_gene: -
CDR3nt: TGTGCCAGCAGCCCCGAGGCATATGAGCAGTTCTTC
CDR3aa: CASSPEAYEQFF

j_gene: TRBJ2-6
v_gene: TRBV10-3
abundance: many
d_gene: -
CDR3nt: TGTGCCATCAGTCCCAATGTAATAACTGGGGCCAACGTCCTGACTTTC
CDR3aa: CAISPNVITGANVLTF

j_gene: TRBJ2-1
v_gene: TRBV5-1
abundance: many
d_gene: -
CDR3nt: TGCGCCAGCAGCTTGGAGGCTTACAATGAGCAGTTCTTC
CDR3aa: CASSLEAYNEQFF

j_gene: TRBJ1-2
v_gene: TRBV7-6
abundance: few
d_gene: -
CDR3nt: TGTGCCAGCAGCTTATCTGTGGTGGATGGCTACACCTTC
CDR3aa: CASSLSVVDGYTF

j_gene: TRBJ2-1
v_gene: TRBV7-2
abundance: few
d_gene: -
CDR3nt: TGTGCCAGCAGCCAGGGGCGGGAGCTTGGGGAGCAGTTCTTC
CDR3aa: CASSQGRELGEQFF